This T cell receptor beta chain was documented in a study of shared clonotypes between healthy human individuals. Study-wide background: The donors, two women and a few men, were aged 18 to 49. Findings and caveats of the study: Non-shared clonotypes were found to have lower generation probabilities than the clonotypes that were shared by all four of the sorted-subset donors. A handful of donors held about 4.6% of naive CD4 clonotypes in common.

The V end was cut by 5 bases, the J end by 7 bases, with 15 bases between. Germline loops: CDR1 LNHDA, CDR2 SQIVND (reference sequence). CDR3 length: 14 amino acids. With respect to this clone: What it recognizes is unknown.

Terminally differentiated effector memory CD45RA+ cells were excluded from the naive CD8 cells, which were CD45RO-negative and positively selected for CCR7. The method was immunoSEQ multiplex PCR; TCRdb's version includes in-frame clones alone and lacks a portion of them. The sample carries millions of clones, about 94% recorded once. The chain uses TRBV19 and TRBJ2-1; D ambiguous. The sample comprised naive CD8+ T cells sorted from blood. This receptor was taken from a man aged 18 to 35 in good health. The CDR3 loop is CASSPIGWKNEQFF. CDR3 nucleotide sequence: TGTGCCAGTAGTCCAATCGGATGGAAAAATGAGCAGTTCTTC.